The 6 T cell receptor beta chains listed next were all sequenced from one sample in a study of cytomegalovirus exposure and HLA in healthy donors. Primers for the PCR totalled 60 Vbeta and 13 Jbeta. Using immunoSEQ multiplex PCR, the repertoire was profiled, and TCRdb retains in-frame clones only, with some absent. The table includes around 240,000 clones, 82% detected once. The sample comprised PBMCs. The receptors come from a woman between 35 and 50 years old in good health and CMV-seropositive.

The chain has TRBV10-3 and TRBJ2-3; 7 positions match TRBD1. CDR3 length: 14 residues. V was pared by 3 bases and J by 3 bases, with 3 bases of the junction left unmatched. Germline values: CDR1 ENHRY, CDR2 SYGVKD. CDR3 DNA sequence: TGTGCCATCAGTGAAGGGGACAGAACAGATACGCAGTATTTT. Translation: CAISEGDRTDTQYF.

The V and J genes are TRBV9 and TRBJ2-2; 7 nucleotides line up with TRBD1. The CDR3 spans 15 residues. Germline CDR1 reads SGDLS; CDR2 reads YYNGEE. V shed 2 bases, J shed 8 bases, and the junction held 9 bases outside the gene matches. CDR3 protein: CASSVRDRQGGELFF. CDR3 nucleotides: TGTGCCAGCAGCGTCCGGGACAGACAGGGAGGGGAGCTGTTTTTT.

The chain uses TRBV7-6 and TRBJ2-1; 9 bases are shared with TRBD2. Germline CDR1 SGHVS, CDR2 FNYEAQ. Trimming at V came to 0 bases and at J to 5 bases, leaving 8 bases not matched to a gene. This CDR3 spans 17 amino acids. CDR3 nucleotides: TGTGCCAGCAGCTTAGCGGGGACGCTAGCGGGACACAATGAGCAGTTCTTC. Its translation: CASSLAGTLAGHNEQFF.

The rearrangement joins TRBV5-4 to TRBJ2-5; 7 bases map to TRBD1. In germline, CDR1 is SGHNT, CDR2 YYREEE (reference sequence). Trimming at V came to 4 bases and at J to 0 bases, leaving 0 bases not matched to a gene. The CDR3 has 13 amino acids. This chain's CDR3 is CASSTGDQETQYF. The CDR3 coding sequence is TGTGCCAGCAGCACAGGGGACCAAGAGACCCAGTACTTC.

J is TRBJ2-5 and V is TRBV30; 8 bases align to TRBD2. CDR1 is GTSNPN and CDR2 is SVGIG in the germline V gene (reference sequence). V trimming: 2 bases; J trimming: 5 bases; junction bases outside the gene matches: 4. This CDR3 is 13 amino acids long. Written as DNA, the CDR3 is TGTGCCTGGAGTCCGGGGGGGTCGGAGACCCAGTACTTC. Translated, it gives CAWSPGGSETQYF.

The DNA for the CDR3 is TGTGCCAGCAGTTACGGGCAGGGGAGTCGCTATGGCTACACCTTC. Residues: CASSYGQGSRYGYTF. The chain uses TRBV6-5 and TRBJ1-2, with a weak D call TRBD1 (6 bases). Germline V gene sequence: CDR1 MNHEY, CDR2 SVGAGI. The length of the CDR3 is 15 residues. V was cut by 2 bases and J by 4 bases, with 14 bases left in between.